The rows below give T cell receptor beta chains drawn from one sample of a study of Ad26.COV2.S vaccination and SARS-CoV-2 variants. Measured with immunoSEQ multiplex PCR; TCRdb has only the in-frame clones, and not every one. This sample has some 180,000 clones, with around nine tenths found just once. The input for sequencing was peripheral blood, taken after recovery from COVID-19. The receptors here all came from a human donor who had recovered from COVID-19. Both conserved end residues are part of each CDR3. Fields, in order: D gene, J gene, V gene, CDR3 DNA, CDR3 protein. A D gene is named only where the DNA matches it firmly.

D: .; J: TRBJ2-1; V: TRBV18; DNA: TGTGCCAGCTCAGCCTCGACTAAGCAGTATAGCTACAATGAGCAGTTCTTC; CDR3: CASSASTKQYSYNEQFF
D: .; J: TRBJ2-2; V: TRBV27; DNA: TGTGCCAGCAAGCCTTGGGACAAAAACACCGGGGAGCTGTTTTTT; CDR3: CASKPWDKNTGELFF
D: TRBD2; J: TRBJ2-3; V: TRBV18; DNA: TGTGCCAGCTCACCAAAGGGGAGGGATGGCACAGATACGCAGTATTTT; CDR3: CASSPKGRDGTDTQYF
D: TRBD2; J: TRBJ2-1; V: TRBV7-9; DNA: TGTGCCAGCAGCCCGGGACCCCGGGGAGGGAATGAGCAGTTCTTC; CDR3: CASSPGPRGGNEQFF
D: .; J: TRBJ2-7; V: TRBV7-8; DNA: TGTGCCAGCAGCTTAGCGGGGGTCGTCCACGAGCAGTACTTC; CDR3: CASSLAGVVHEQYF
D: .; J: TRBJ1-5; V: TRBV2; DNA: TGTGCCAGCAGTGTACTGGGGCTGAATCAGCCCCAGCATTTT; CDR3: CASSVLGLNQPQHF
D: .; J: TRBJ2-1; V: TRBV7-3; DNA: TGTGCCAGCAGCTTATCGACCGGGACCCACAATGAGCAGTTCTTC; CDR3: CASSLSTGTHNEQFF
D: .; J: TRBJ1-3; V: TRBV25-1; DNA: TGTGCCAGCAGTGATCCAAATGGAAACACCATATATTTT; CDR3: CASSDPNGNTIYF
D: .; J: TRBJ1-2; V: TRBV11-1; DNA: TGTGCCAGCAGCTTCCCCGGGCCTGAGGATGGCTACACCTTC; CDR3: CASSFPGPEDGYTF
D: TRBD2; J: TRBJ2-3; V: TRBV5-8; DNA: TGTGCCAGCAGAGTACGGGGGGGCCTTACAGATACGCAGTATTTT; CDR3: CASRVRGGLTDTQYF
D: TRBD1; J: TRBJ1-1; V: TRBV27; DNA: TGTGCCACGCAGGGGGTAACTGAAGCTTTCTTT; CDR3: CATQGVTEAFF
D: .; J: TRBJ2-7; V: TRBV3-1/TRBV3-2; DNA: TGTGCCAGCAGCCAACCAGGGGAGTCTAACGAGCAGTACTTC; CDR3: CASSQPGESNEQYF
D: TRBD2; J: TRBJ2-1; V: TRBV2; DNA: TGTGCCGGGAAGCGGGAGCGCTCCTACAATGAGCAGTTCTTC; CDR3: CAGKRERSYNEQFF
D: .; J: TRBJ1-3; V: TRBV5-6; DNA: TGTGCCAGCAGCTTGGGAAGGAAGGCGGGAAACACCATATATTTT; CDR3: CASSLGRKAGNTIYF
D: .; J: TRBJ2-1; V: TRBV5-6; DNA: TGTGCCAGCAGCCCACAGGGAAATGAGCAGTTCTTC; CDR3: CASSPQGNEQFF
D: .; J: TRBJ1-1; V: TRBV29-1; DNA: TGCAGCGTTGAGTTGGGGTTGAACACTGAAGCTTTCTTT; CDR3: CSVELGLNTEAFF
D: TRBD2; J: TRBJ2-1; V: TRBV9; DNA: TGTGCCAGCAGCGTACGCGGGGGGGCCCTTAACAATGAGCAGTTCTTC; CDR3: CASSVRGGALNNEQFF
D: TRBD2; J: TRBJ2-3; V: TRBV7-2; DNA: TGTGCCAGCAGCTTAACCCAGTCTAGCGGGAGGGCAGATACGCAGTATTTT; CDR3: CASSLTQSSGRADTQYF